Listed below are T cell receptor beta chains from one sample, sequenced in a study of T cells after posttransplantation cyclophosphamide. Sequencing was performed with immunoSEQ multiplex PCR; in TCRdb, only in-frame clones are kept and a portion is missing. The table has some 21,000 clones, about 86% seen once. Specimen: PBMCs, collected 362 days after allogeneic stem cell transplant with calcineurin inhibitor and methotrexate. These TCRs come from a female patient aged 25-39 years who received an allogeneic stem cell transplant from an unrelated donor, was CMV-positive, and had acute and chronic GVHD. The graft donor may account for some of the T cells. The CDR3 runs from the conserved cysteine through the conserved F or W. D genes are given only for firm matches. Only part of the rows carry a size: once, few, many, or a class if the clone is expanded.

V gene: TRBV5-6
D gene: TRBD2
clone size: few
J gene: TRBJ2-1
CDR3 protein: CASSPVLAGANEQFF
CDR3 DNA: TGTGCCAGCAGTCCTGTCCTAGCGGGAGCAAATGAGCAGTTCTTC

V gene: TRBV10-2
D gene: TRBD2
clone size: .
J gene: TRBJ2-1
CDR3 protein: CASTHPGLAGDNEQFF
CDR3 DNA: TGCGCCAGCACCCACCCGGGACTAGCGGGAGACAATGAGCAGTTCTTC

V gene: TRBV5-1
D gene: .
clone size: .
J gene: TRBJ2-7
CDR3 protein: CASKQGTSEQYF
CDR3 DNA: TGCGCCAGCAAACAGGGTACGAGCGAGCAGTACTTC

V gene: TRBV27
D gene: .
clone size: once
J gene: TRBJ2-7
CDR3 protein: CASSLSQNYEQYF
CDR3 DNA: TGTGCCAGCAGTTTAAGCCAAAACTACGAGCAGTACTTC

V gene: TRBV10-1
D gene: .
clone size: .
J gene: TRBJ2-3
CDR3 protein: CASSERGADTQYF
CDR3 DNA: TGCGCCAGCAGCGAGAGGGGCGCAGATACGCAGTATTTT

V gene: TRBV2
D gene: TRBD2
clone size: .
J gene: TRBJ2-5
CDR3 protein: CASSDTAGLAGVLETQYF
CDR3 DNA: TGTGCCAGCAGTGATACTGCAGGACTAGCGGGAGTTTTAGAGACCCAGTACTTC

V gene: TRBV5-6
D gene: .
clone size: .
J gene: TRBJ2-4
CDR3 protein: CASSLVQKNIQYF
CDR3 DNA: TGTGCCAGCAGCTTGGTGCAGAAAAACATTCAGTACTTC

V gene: TRBV10-1
D gene: TRBD1
clone size: .
J gene: TRBJ2-2
CDR3 protein: CASSLDRGGTGELFF
CDR3 DNA: TGCGCCAGCAGTTTGGACAGGGGCGGCACCGGGGAGCTGTTTTTT

V gene: TRBV7-6
D gene: .
clone size: .
J gene: TRBJ1-1
CDR3 protein: CASSLLGGNTEAFF
CDR3 DNA: TGTGCCAGCAGCTTATTGGGGGGGAACACTGAAGCTTTCTTT

V gene: TRBV18
D gene: TRBD2
clone size: .
J gene: TRBJ2-5
CDR3 protein: CASSPGLAEETQYF
CDR3 DNA: TGTGCCAGCTCACCAGGACTAGCGGAAGAGACCCAGTACTTC

V gene: TRBV7-2
D gene: .
clone size: .
J gene: TRBJ2-3
CDR3 protein: CASSLAWGGRSDTQYF
CDR3 DNA: TGTGCCAGCAGCTTAGCGTGGGGCGGTCGATCAGATACGCAGTATTTT

V gene: TRBV6-1
D gene: TRBD1
clone size: .
J gene: TRBJ2-7
CDR3 protein: CATQDRVSEQYF
CDR3 DNA: TGTGCCACACAGGACAGGGTCTCCGAGCAGTACTTC

V gene: TRBV4-1
D gene: .
clone size: .
J gene: TRBJ2-1
CDR3 protein: CASSQGGTSGSNEQFF
CDR3 DNA: TGCGCCAGCAGCCAAGGCGGGACGTCAGGGAGCAATGAGCAGTTCTTC

V gene: TRBV4-1
D gene: .
clone size: .
J gene: TRBJ2-3
CDR3 protein: CASRSGSDTQYF
CDR3 DNA: TGCGCCAGCCGGTCGGGATCAGATACGCAGTATTTT

V gene: TRBV2
D gene: TRBD1
clone size: .
J gene: TRBJ1-5
CDR3 protein: CASREDRGGNQPQHF
CDR3 DNA: TGTGCCAGCAGGGAAGACAGGGGGGGCAATCAGCCCCAGCATTTT

V gene: TRBV29-1
D gene: TRBD2
clone size: .
J gene: TRBJ2-1
CDR3 protein: CSVACFWEGRDEQFF
CDR3 DNA: TGCAGCGTTGCATGCTTTTGGGAGGGCCGCGATGAGCAGTTCTTC

V gene: TRBV14
D gene: TRBD2
clone size: .
J gene: TRBJ2-1
CDR3 protein: CASSPTSGRSYNEQFF
CDR3 DNA: TGTGCCAGCAGCCCGACTAGCGGGAGATCCTACAATGAGCAGTTCTTC

V gene: TRBV6-6
D gene: TRBD2
clone size: once
J gene: TRBJ2-1
CDR3 protein: CASSGGPGSYNEQFF
CDR3 DNA: TGTGCCAGTAGCGGGGGGCCGGGCTCCTACAATGAGCAGTTCTTC

V gene: TRBV19
D gene: .
clone size: .
J gene: TRBJ2-1
CDR3 protein: CASSIVGGLVDEQFF
CDR3 DNA: TGTGCCAGTAGTATAGTGGGGGGTTTGGTCGACGAGCAGTTCTTC

V gene: TRBV2
D gene: .
clone size: .
J gene: TRBJ2-1
CDR3 protein: CASMEGWGGVYNEQFF
CDR3 DNA: TGTGCCAGCATGGAGGGGTGGGGGGGCGTATACAATGAGCAGTTCTTC

V gene: TRBV6-5
D gene: TRBD1
clone size: .
J gene: TRBJ1-1
CDR3 protein: CASSSQGVNTEAFF
CDR3 DNA: TGTGCCAGCAGCTCACAGGGGGTTAACACTGAAGCTTTCTTT

V gene: TRBV10-3
D gene: .
clone size: .
J gene: TRBJ2-1
CDR3 protein: CAISDRGYNEQFF
CDR3 DNA: TGTGCCATCAGTGACAGGGGTTACAATGAGCAGTTCTTC

V gene: TRBV30
D gene: .
clone size: .
J gene: TRBJ2-7
CDR3 protein: CACSRDPLGEQYF
CDR3 DNA: TGTGCCTGCTCCCGGGATCCCCTCGGGGAGCAGTACTTC

V gene: TRBV7-9
D gene: TRBD1
clone size: .
J gene: TRBJ2-7
CDR3 protein: CASSQGQYYEQYF
CDR3 DNA: TGTGCCAGCAGTCAGGGACAGTACTACGAGCAGTACTTC

V gene: TRBV28
D gene: TRBD1
clone size: few
J gene: TRBJ2-1
CDR3 protein: CASSSGTGPNEQFF
CDR3 DNA: TGTGCCAGCAGCTCCGGGACAGGGCCCAATGAGCAGTTCTTC

V gene: TRBV7-9
D gene: TRBD1
clone size: .
J gene: TRBJ2-7
CDR3 protein: CASSLTGGHYYEQYF
CDR3 DNA: TGTGCCAGCAGCCTGACAGGGGGCCATTACTACGAGCAGTACTTC

V gene: TRBV12-5
D gene: TRBD1
clone size: .
J gene: TRBJ2-1
CDR3 protein: CASAPGTASYNEQFF
CDR3 DNA: TGTGCTAGTGCCCCCGGGACAGCCTCCTACAATGAGCAGTTCTTC

V gene: TRBV15
D gene: TRBD2
clone size: .
J gene: TRBJ2-5
CDR3 protein: CATCEGLAGGGETQYF
CDR3 DNA: TGTGCCACCTGTGAGGGACTAGCGGGAGGCGGGGAGACCCAGTACTTC

V gene: TRBV29-1
D gene: .
clone size: .
J gene: TRBJ1-2
CDR3 protein: CSADVNGPEGYGYTF
CDR3 DNA: TGCAGCGCTGATGTTAATGGACCGGAGGGTTATGGCTACACCTTC

V gene: TRBV4-3
D gene: TRBD2
clone size: .
J gene: TRBJ2-1
CDR3 protein: CASSQGTSGFFSEQFF
CDR3 DNA: TGCGCCAGCAGCCAAGGGACTAGCGGGTTTTTTTCGGAGCAGTTCTTC

V gene: TRBV27
D gene: TRBD2
clone size: .
J gene: TRBJ2-7
CDR3 protein: CASSPGTSGGAREQYF
CDR3 DNA: TGTGCCAGCAGCCCCGGGACTAGCGGGGGGGCGAGAGAGCAGTACTTC

V gene: TRBV15
D gene: TRBD2
clone size: .
J gene: TRBJ2-4
CDR3 protein: CATSRDQGLENIQYF
CDR3 DNA: TGTGCCACCAGCAGAGATCAAGGACTAGAAAACATTCAGTACTTC

V gene: TRBV7-9
D gene: TRBD1
clone size: .
J gene: TRBJ2-7
CDR3 protein: CASSLWAGTGFLEQYF
CDR3 DNA: TGTGCCAGCAGCCTATGGGCCGGGACAGGGTTCCTCGAGCAGTACTTC

V gene: TRBV18
D gene: TRBD1
clone size: once
J gene: TRBJ1-1
CDR3 protein: CASSPLTGSTEAFF
CDR3 DNA: TGTGCCAGCTCACCATTGACAGGGTCCACTGAAGCTTTCTTT

V gene: TRBV5-4
D gene: TRBD1
clone size: .
J gene: TRBJ1-1
CDR3 protein: CASSLKNGQGPEAFF
CDR3 DNA: TGTGCCAGCAGCTTGAAAAACGGACAGGGACCTGAAGCTTTCTTT

V gene: TRBV7-8
D gene: .
clone size: once
J gene: TRBJ2-4
CDR3 protein: CASSPNAGSKNIQYF
CDR3 DNA: TGTGCCAGCAGCCCCAATGCGGGTTCCAAAAACATTCAGTACTTC

V gene: TRBV6-5
D gene: .
clone size: few
J gene: TRBJ2-7
CDR3 protein: CASSYTLRSSSYEQYF
CDR3 DNA: TGTGCCAGCAGTTACACCCTTCGGTCGAGCTCCTACGAGCAGTACTTC

V gene: TRBV28
D gene: TRBD1
clone size: .
J gene: TRBJ2-3
CDR3 protein: CASSPRTGGYRADTQYF
CDR3 DNA: TGTGCCAGCAGCCCAAGGACAGGGGGCTATAGGGCAGATACGCAGTATTTT

V gene: TRBV2
D gene: .
clone size: .
J gene: TRBJ2-2
CDR3 protein: CASSVGGTGELFF
CDR3 DNA: TGTGCCAGCAGTGTAGGGGGCACCGGGGAGCTGTTTTTT

V gene: TRBV29-1
D gene: .
clone size: few
J gene: TRBJ2-2
CDR3 protein: CSVRLTGELFF
CDR3 DNA: TGCAGCGTTCGACTGACGGGGGAGCTGTTTTTT

V gene: TRBV11-2
D gene: TRBD2
clone size: .
J gene: TRBJ2-1
CDR3 protein: CASSLPVAGSYNEQFF
CDR3 DNA: TGTGCCAGCAGCCTTCCTGTAGCGGGGTCCTACAATGAGCAGTTCTTC

V gene: TRBV5-1
D gene: .
clone size: .
J gene: TRBJ2-3
CDR3 protein: CASGTSTDTQYF
CDR3 DNA: TGCGCCAGCGGGACAAGCACAGATACGCAGTATTTT

V gene: TRBV5-1
D gene: .
clone size: .
J gene: TRBJ2-7
CDR3 protein: CASSLGQTLYEQYF
CDR3 DNA: TGCGCCAGCAGCTTGGGACAGACTCTTTACGAGCAGTACTTC

V gene: TRBV16
D gene: .
clone size: .
J gene: TRBJ2-1
CDR3 protein: CASSLDNNEQFF
CDR3 DNA: TGTGCCAGCAGCTTGGACAACAATGAGCAGTTCTTC

V gene: TRBV7-7
D gene: TRBD1
clone size: .
J gene: TRBJ2-7
CDR3 protein: CASSLGQGVGYEQYF
CDR3 DNA: TGTGCTAGCAGCTTAGGACAGGGGGTGGGATACGAGCAGTACTTC

V gene: TRBV9
D gene: .
clone size: .
J gene: TRBJ1-3
CDR3 protein: CASSVAGGPGNTIYF
CDR3 DNA: TGTGCCAGCAGCGTAGCGGGAGGGCCTGGAAACACCATATATTTT

V gene: TRBV27
D gene: TRBD2
clone size: few
J gene: TRBJ2-2
CDR3 protein: CASGSRASGRAGELFF
CDR3 DNA: TGTGCCAGCGGCAGTAGGGCTAGCGGGAGGGCCGGGGAGCTGTTTTTT

V gene: TRBV29-1
D gene: TRBD1
clone size: .
J gene: TRBJ1-3
CDR3 protein: CSVSGQGFGNTIYF
CDR3 DNA: TGCAGCGTTTCGGGACAGGGTTTCGGAAACACCATATATTTT

V gene: TRBV25-1
D gene: TRBD1
clone size: .
J gene: TRBJ1-1
CDR3 protein: CASSEGTSGGTEAFF
CDR3 DNA: TGTGCCAGCAGTGAGGGAACTTCAGGGGGCACTGAAGCTTTCTTT

V gene: TRBV7-9
D gene: TRBD2
clone size: once
J gene: TRBJ2-1
CDR3 protein: CASSLGTGGPNNEQFF
CDR3 DNA: TGTGCCAGCAGCTTAGGTACGGGGGGGCCGAACAATGAGCAGTTCTTC

V gene: TRBV6-5
D gene: .
clone size: once
J gene: TRBJ1-2
CDR3 protein: CASSRGLTTNYGYTF
CDR3 DNA: TGTGCCAGCAGTAGAGGACTTACCACGAACTATGGCTACACCTTC

V gene: TRBV28
D gene: .
clone size: once
J gene: TRBJ1-1
CDR3 protein: CASTQASRPPVAFF
CDR3 DNA: TGTGCCAGCACCCAAGCTTCCAGGCCCCCGGTGGCTTTCTTT

V gene: TRBV6-6
D gene: TRBD2
clone size: .
J gene: TRBJ2-1
CDR3 protein: CASSLSGSSYNEQFF
CDR3 DNA: TGTGCCAGCAGCCTTAGCGGGAGCTCCTACAATGAGCAGTTCTTC

V gene: TRBV2
D gene: .
clone size: .
J gene: TRBJ2-7
CDR3 protein: CASSEASDYNYEQYF
CDR3 DNA: TGTGCCAGCAGTGAAGCGAGTGACTACAACTACGAGCAGTACTTC

V gene: TRBV7-9
D gene: TRBD2
clone size: .
J gene: TRBJ2-1
CDR3 protein: CASSLANFRTSGTYNEQFF
CDR3 DNA: TGTGCCAGCAGCTTAGCAAACTTTCGGACTAGCGGCACTTACAATGAGCAGTTCTTC

V gene: TRBV5-1
D gene: .
clone size: .
J gene: TRBJ2-5
CDR3 protein: CASSWDLLETQYF
CDR3 DNA: TGCGCCAGCAGCTGGGACTTGTTAGAGACCCAGTACTTC

V gene: TRBV7-2
D gene: TRBD2
clone size: .
J gene: TRBJ2-5
CDR3 protein: CASTLAGTETQYF
CDR3 DNA: TGTGCCAGCACGCTAGCGGGGACTGAGACCCAGTACTTC